This TCR beta chain was sequenced during a study of blood T cells in healthy people across ages. Germline lookup yields CDR1 SEHNR and CDR2 FQNEAQ (reference sequence). V lost 1 base to trimming and J lost 2 bases, with 13 bases between them. The CDR3 is 16 amino acids. There are a few counts of this clonotype. Its antigen is as yet unknown. General study findings and limits: When one million T cells were used, diversity estimates were thought to be underestimates. Possibly confounding the expanded clonotype changes was the fact that donor CMV status was unknown. A greater number of naive CD4+ cells and higher diversity distinguished long-lived donors from aged donors.

The authors ran a second PCR of roughly 6 to 11 cycles using a sample-barcoded 5' primer and a J-beta primer mix. Using its own MiXCR run on the 5' RACE reads, TCRdb lists one record per CDR3 protein. This table holds some 1,500,000 distinct CDR3 sequences, around 40% found once. Material: blood. The chain uses TRBV7-9 and TRBJ2-3, with D perhaps TRBD2 (5 bases). This receptor was identified in a woman aged 18-29 years in good health. The DNA for the CDR3 is TGTGCCAGCAGCTTAGACGCTAGCTTAACCACAGATACGCAGTATTTT. Its protein is CASSLDASLTTDTQYF.